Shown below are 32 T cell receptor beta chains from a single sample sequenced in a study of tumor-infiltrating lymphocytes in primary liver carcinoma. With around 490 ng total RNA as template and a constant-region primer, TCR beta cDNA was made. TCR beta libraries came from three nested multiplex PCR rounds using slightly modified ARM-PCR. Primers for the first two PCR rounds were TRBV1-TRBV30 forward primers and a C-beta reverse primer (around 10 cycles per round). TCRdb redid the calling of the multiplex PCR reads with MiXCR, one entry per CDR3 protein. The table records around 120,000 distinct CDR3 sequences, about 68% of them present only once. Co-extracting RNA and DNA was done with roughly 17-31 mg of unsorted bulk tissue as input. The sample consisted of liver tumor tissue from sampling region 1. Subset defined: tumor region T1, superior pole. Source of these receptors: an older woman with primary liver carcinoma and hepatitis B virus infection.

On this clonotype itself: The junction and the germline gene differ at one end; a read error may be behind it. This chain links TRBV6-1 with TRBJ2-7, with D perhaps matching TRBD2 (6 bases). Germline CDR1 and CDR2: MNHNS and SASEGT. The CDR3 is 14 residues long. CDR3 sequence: CASSVGRPAYDQYF. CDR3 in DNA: TGTGCCAGTAGTGTCGGGAGACCCGCCTACGATCAGTACTTC.

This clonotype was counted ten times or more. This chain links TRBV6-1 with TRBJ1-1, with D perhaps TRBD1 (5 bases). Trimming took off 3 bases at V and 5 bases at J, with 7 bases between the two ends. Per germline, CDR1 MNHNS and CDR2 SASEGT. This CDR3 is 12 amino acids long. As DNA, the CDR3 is TGTGCCAGCAGTGACAGGGTTACTGAAGCTTTCTTT. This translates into CASSDRVTEAFF.

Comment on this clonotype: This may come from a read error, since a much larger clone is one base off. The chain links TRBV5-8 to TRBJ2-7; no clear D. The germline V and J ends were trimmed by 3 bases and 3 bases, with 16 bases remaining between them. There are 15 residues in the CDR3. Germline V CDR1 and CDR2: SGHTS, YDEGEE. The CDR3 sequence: CASSSYAGLNYEQYF. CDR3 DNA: TGTGCCAGCAGCTCGTACGCAGGTCTCAACTACGAGCAGTACTTC.

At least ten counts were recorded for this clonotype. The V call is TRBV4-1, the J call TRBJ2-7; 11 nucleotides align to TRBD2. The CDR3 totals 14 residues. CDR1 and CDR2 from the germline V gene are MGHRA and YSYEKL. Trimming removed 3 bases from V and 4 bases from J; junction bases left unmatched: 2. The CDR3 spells CASSHGTSGYEQYF. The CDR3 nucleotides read TGCGCCAGCAGCCACGGGACTAGCGGTTACGAGCAGTACTTC.

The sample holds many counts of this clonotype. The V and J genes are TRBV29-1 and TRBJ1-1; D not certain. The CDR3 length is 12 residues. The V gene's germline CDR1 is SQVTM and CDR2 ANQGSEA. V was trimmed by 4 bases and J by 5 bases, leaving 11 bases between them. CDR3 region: CSVGPSRTEAFF. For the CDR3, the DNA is TGCAGCGTTGGGCCCAGTAGGACTGAAGCTTTCTTT.

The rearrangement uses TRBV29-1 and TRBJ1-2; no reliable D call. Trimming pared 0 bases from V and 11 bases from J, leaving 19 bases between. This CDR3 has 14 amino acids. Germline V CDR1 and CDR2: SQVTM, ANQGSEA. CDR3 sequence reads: CSVEDPQDRLGYTF. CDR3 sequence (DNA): TGCAGCGTTGAAGATCCCCAGGACCGGCTTGGTTACACCTTC.

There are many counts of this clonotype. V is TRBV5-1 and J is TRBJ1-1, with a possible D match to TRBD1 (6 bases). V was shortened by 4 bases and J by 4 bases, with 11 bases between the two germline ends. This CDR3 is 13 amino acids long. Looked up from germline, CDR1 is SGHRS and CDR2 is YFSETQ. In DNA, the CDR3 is TGCGCCAGCAGCCCTGCGGGGGCCACTGAAGCTTTCTTT. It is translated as CASSPAGATEAFF.

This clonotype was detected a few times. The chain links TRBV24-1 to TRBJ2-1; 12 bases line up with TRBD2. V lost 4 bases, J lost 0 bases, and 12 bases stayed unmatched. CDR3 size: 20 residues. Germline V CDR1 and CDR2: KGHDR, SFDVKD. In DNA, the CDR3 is TGTGCCACCAGTGAGAGCCCCGGGACTAGCGGGCAGTTCTCCTACAATGAGCAGTTCTTC. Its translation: CATSESPGTSGQFSYNEQFF.

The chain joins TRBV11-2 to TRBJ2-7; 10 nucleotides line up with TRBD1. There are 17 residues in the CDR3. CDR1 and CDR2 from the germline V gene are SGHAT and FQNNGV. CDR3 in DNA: TGTTCGAACAGCAAGTCGGCCAGGGGGACAGGGGACTACGAGCAGTACTTC. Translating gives CSNSKSARGTGDYEQYF.

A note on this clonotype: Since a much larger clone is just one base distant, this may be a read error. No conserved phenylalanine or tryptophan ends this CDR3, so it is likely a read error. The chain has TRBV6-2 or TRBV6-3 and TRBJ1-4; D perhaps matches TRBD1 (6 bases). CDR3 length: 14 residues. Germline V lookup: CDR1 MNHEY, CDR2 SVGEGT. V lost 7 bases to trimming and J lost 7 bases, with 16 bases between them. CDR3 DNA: TGTGCCAGCAATGTCAGGGGTGGGAGTGAAAAACTGTTTTCT. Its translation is CASNVRGGSEKLFS.

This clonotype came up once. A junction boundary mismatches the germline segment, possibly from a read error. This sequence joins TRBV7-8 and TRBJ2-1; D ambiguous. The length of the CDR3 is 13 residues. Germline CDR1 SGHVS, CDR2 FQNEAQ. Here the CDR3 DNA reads TGTGCCAGCAGCCCGACGGTTTACAATGGGCAGTTCTTC. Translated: CASSPTVYNGQFF.

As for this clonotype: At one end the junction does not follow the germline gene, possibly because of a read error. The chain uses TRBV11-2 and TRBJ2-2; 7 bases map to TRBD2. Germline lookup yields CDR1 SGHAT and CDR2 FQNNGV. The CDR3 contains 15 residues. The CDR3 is CASSLGRESTGELLF. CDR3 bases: TGTGCCAGCAGCCTCGGGCGGGAGTCCACCGGGGAGTTGCTTTTT.

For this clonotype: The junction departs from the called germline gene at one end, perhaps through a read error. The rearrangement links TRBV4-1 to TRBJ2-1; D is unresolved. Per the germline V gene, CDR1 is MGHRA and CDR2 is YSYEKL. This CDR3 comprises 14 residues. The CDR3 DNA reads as TGCACCAGCAGCCATGTCACAGTCGTAGGTGAGCAGTTCTTC. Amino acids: CTSSHVTVVGEQFF.

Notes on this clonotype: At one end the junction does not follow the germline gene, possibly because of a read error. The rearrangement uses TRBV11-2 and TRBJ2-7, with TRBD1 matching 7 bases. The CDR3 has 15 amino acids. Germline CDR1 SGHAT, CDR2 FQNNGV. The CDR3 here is CASSDRDRDDYEQYF. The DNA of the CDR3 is TGTGCGAGCAGCGACCGCGACAGGGACGACTACGAGCAGTACTTC.

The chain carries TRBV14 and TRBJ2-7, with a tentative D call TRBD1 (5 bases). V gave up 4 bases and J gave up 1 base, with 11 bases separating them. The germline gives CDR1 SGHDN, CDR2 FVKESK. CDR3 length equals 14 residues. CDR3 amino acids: CASSRNQGSYEQYF. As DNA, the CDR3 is TGTGCCAGCAGCCGAAATCAGGGATCCTACGAGCAGTACTTC.

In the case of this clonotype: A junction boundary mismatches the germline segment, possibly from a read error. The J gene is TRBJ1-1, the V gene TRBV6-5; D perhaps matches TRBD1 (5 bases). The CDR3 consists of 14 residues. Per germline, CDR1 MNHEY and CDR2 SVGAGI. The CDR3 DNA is TGTGCCAGCAGTTGGTTCGGGGGAAACACTGAAACTTTCTTT. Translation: CASSWFGGNTETFF.

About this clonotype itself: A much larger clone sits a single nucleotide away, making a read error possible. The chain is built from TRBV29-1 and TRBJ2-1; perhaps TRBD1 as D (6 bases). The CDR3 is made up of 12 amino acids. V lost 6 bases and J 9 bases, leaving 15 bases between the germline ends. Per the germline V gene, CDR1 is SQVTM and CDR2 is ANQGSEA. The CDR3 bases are TGCAGCGTCCGGGACATGGTCATTGAGCAGTTCTTC. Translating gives CSVRDMVIEQFF.

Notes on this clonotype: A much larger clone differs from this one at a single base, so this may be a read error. The chain's CDR3 is CASSYTGGLLYEQYF. The CDR3 DNA sequence: TGTGCCAGCAGTTACACTGGGGGCCTTCTCTACGAGCAGTACTTC. This rearrangement joins TRBV6-5 to TRBJ2-7; tentative D call: TRBD1 (6 bases). The CDR3 is 15 residues long. Germline V CDR1 and CDR2: MNHEY, SVGAGI. The V end was cut by 2 bases, the J end by 3 bases, with 14 bases between.

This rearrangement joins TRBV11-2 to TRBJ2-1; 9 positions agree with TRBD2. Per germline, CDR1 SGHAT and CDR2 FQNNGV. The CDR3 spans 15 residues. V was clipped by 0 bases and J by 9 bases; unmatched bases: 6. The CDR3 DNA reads TGTGCCAGCAGCTTAGAACTAGCGGGCAGTATTGAGCAGTTCTTC. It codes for CASSLELAGSIEQFF.

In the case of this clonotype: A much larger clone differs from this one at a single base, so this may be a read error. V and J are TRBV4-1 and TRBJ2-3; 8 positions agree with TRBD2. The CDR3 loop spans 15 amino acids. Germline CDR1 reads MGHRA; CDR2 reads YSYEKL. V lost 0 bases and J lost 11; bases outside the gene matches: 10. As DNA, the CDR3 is TGCGCCAGCAGCCAAGAGAGCGGGAGTATAAATATGCAGTATTTT. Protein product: CASSQESGSINMQYF.

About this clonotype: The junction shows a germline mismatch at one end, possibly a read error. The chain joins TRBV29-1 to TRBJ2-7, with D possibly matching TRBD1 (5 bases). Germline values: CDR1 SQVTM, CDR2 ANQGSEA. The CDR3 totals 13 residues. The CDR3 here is CSVRTRGTNEHYF. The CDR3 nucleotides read TGCAGCGTTCGGACAAGGGGTACGAACGAGCATTACTTC.

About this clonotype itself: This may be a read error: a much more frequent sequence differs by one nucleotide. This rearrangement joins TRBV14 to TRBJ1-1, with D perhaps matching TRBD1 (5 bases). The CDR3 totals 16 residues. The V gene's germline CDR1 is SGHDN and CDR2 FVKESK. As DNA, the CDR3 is TGTGCCAGCGGCCAAAAAAGGACGGGCCAGGGCACTGAAGCTTTCTTT. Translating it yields CASGQKRTGQGTEAFF.

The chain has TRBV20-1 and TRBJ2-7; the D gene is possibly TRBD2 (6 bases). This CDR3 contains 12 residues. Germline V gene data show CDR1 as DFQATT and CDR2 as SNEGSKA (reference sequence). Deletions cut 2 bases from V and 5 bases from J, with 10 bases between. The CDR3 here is CSARPGGNEQYF. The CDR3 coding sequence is TGCAGTGCTAGACCAGGAGGGAACGAGCAGTACTTC.

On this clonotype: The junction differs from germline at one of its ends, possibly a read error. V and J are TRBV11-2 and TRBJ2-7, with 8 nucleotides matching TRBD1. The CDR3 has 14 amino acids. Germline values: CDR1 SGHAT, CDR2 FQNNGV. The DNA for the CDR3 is TGTGCCAGCAGCACCGGACAGGGATGGGGCGAGCAGCACTTC. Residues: CASSTGQGWGEQHF.

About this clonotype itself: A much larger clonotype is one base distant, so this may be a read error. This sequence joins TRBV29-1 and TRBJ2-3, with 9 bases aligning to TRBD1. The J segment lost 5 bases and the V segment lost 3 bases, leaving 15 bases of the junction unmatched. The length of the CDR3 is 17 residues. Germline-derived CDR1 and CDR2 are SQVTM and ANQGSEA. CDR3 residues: CSVEFIGQGSAVDTQYF. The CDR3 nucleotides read TGCAGCGTTGAGTTCATTGGACAGGGGAGTGCCGTAGATACGCAGTATTTT.

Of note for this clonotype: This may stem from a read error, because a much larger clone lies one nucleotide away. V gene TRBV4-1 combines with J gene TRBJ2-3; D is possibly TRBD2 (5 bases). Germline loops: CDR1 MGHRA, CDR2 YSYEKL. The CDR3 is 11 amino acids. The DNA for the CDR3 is TGCGCCAGCGCAGGAAGCAGGAGGTATGCTTTT. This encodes CASAGSRRYAF.

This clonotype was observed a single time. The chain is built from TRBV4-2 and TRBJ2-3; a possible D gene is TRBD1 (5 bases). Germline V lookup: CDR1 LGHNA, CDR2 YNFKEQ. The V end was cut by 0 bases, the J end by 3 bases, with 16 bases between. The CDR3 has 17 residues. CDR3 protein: CASSQDRSRAGTDTQYF. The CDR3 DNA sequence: TGTGCCAGCAGCCAAGATCGAAGCAGGGCTGGTACAGATACGCAGTATTTT.

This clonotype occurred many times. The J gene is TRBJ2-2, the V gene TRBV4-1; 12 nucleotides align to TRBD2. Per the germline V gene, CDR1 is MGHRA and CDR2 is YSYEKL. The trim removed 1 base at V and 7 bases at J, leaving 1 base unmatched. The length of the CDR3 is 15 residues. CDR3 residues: CASSQGTSGIGELFF. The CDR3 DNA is TGCGCCAGCAGCCAAGGGACTAGCGGGATCGGGGAGCTGTTTTTT.

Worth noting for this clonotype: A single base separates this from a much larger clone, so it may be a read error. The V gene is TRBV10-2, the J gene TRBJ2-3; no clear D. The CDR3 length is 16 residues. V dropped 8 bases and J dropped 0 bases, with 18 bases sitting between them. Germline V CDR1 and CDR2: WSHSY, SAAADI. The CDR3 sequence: CASAHRLLPSTDTQYF. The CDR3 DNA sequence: TGCGCCAGCGCCCATCGACTGTTACCTAGCACAGATACGCAGTATTTT.

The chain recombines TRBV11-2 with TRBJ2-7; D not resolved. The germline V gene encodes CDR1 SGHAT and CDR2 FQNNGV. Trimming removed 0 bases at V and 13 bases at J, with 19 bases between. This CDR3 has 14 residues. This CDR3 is CASSLDLPRYERYF. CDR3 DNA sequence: TGTGCCAGCAGCTTAGATTTACCCCGGTACGAGCGTTACTTC.

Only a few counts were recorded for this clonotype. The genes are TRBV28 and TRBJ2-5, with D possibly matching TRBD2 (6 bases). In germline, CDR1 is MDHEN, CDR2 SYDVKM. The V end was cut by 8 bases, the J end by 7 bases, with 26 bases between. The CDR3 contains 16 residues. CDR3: CASRLRHSLPGGTQYF. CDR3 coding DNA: TGTGCCAGCCGGCTTAGGCACTCTCTCCCCGGGGGGACCCAGTACTTC. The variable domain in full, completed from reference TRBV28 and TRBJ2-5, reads DVKVTQSSRYLVKRTGEKVFLECVQDMDHENMFWYRQDPGLGLRLIYFSYDVKMKEKGDIPEGYSVSREKKERFSLILESASTNQTSMYLCASRLRHSLPGGTQYFGPGTRLLVL.

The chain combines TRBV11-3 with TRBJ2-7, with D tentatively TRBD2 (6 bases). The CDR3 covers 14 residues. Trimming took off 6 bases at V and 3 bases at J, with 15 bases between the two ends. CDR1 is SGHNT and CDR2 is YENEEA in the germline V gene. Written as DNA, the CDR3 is TGTGCCAGCAGTTTGCGGGACGGGGGCTACGAGCAGTACTTC. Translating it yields CASSLRDGGYEQYF. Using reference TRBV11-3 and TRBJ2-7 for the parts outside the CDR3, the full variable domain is EAGVVQSPRYKIIEKKQPVAFWCNPISGHNTLYWYLQNLGQGPELLIRYENEEAVDDSQLPKDRFSAERLKGVDSTLKIQPAELGDSAVYLCASSLRDGGYEQYFGPGTRLTVT.